The 5 T cell receptor beta chains below all came from one sample that was sequenced in a study of cytomegalovirus exposure and HLA in healthy donors. It was with 60 Vbeta and 13 Jbeta primers that the PCR ran. The data were produced by immunoSEQ multiplex PCR, yet TCRdb's version contains in-frame clones alone and is incomplete. The table includes 130,000 or so clones, over 8% detected once. Sample: PBMCs. The receptors shown here come from a man in his forties in good health and CMV-seronegative.

This clone was detected only a few times. Different DNA sequences within this sample yield the same CDR3. V and J are TRBV5-1 and TRBJ2-7; D gene uncertain. Trimming cost V 7 bases and J 0 bases, with 11 bases left between them. The CDR3 is 13 residues long. CDR1 and CDR2 from the germline V gene are SGHRS and YFSETQ. The CDR3 DNA is TGCGCCAGCTCTCTAACGGGCTCCTACGAGCAGTACTTC. Translating gives CASSLTGSYEQYF.

Only a few counts were recorded for this clone. The chain joins TRBV6-5 to TRBJ1-1; D gene uncertain. The CDR3 sequence is 12 residues long. Germline V lookup: CDR1 MNHEY, CDR2 SVGAGI. V was pared by 2 bases and J by 10 bases, with 11 bases between. DNA of the CDR3: TGTGCCAGCAGTTACGCGGGTAAAGGAGCTTTCTTT. Amino acid sequence: CASSYAGKGAFF.

This clone was recorded a few times. The chain joins TRBV5-8 to TRBJ2-7; 11 nucleotides match TRBD2. From germline, CDR1 is SGHTS and CDR2 YDEGEE. This CDR3 region has 18 residues. Unmatched junction bases numbered 12, after V lost 4 bases and J lost 0 bases. The CDR3 is CASSQTGLAGDSSYEQYF. For the CDR3, the DNA is TGTGCCAGCAGCCAGACCGGACTAGCGGGCGATTCCTCCTACGAGCAGTACTTC.

The chain has TRBV19 and TRBJ2-7, with TRBD2 matching 8 bases. The V gene's germline CDR1 is LNHDA and CDR2 SQIVND (reference sequence). The junction had 1 base not matched to a gene; V was cut back by 3 bases and J by 0 bases. The CDR3 has 14 amino acids. CDR3 region: CASSIAGGSYEQYF. DNA for the CDR3: TGTGCCAGTAGTATCGCGGGGGGCTCCTACGAGCAGTACTTC.

The V gene is TRBV19, the J gene TRBJ1-4; D might be TRBD1 (5 bases). There are 13 residues in the CDR3. V lost 7 bases and J 4 bases, leaving 10 bases between the germline ends. Germline-derived CDR1 and CDR2 are LNHDA and SQIVND (reference sequence). The CDR3 coding sequence is TGTGCCAGTAATCAGGGTTTTAATGAAAAACTGTTTTTT. It translates to CASNQGFNEKLFF.